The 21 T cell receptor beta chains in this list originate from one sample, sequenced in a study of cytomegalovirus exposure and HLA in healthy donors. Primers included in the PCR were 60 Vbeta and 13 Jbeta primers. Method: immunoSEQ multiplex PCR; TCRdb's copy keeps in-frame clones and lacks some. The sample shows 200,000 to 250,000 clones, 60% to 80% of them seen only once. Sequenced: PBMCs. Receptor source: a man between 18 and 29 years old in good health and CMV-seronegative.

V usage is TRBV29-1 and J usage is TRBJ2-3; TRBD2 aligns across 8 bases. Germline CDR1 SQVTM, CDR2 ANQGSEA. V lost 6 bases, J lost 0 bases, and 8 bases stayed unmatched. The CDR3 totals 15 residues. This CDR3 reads CSVGGGRASTDTQYF. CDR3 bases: TGCAGCGTCGGGGGGGGACGGGCTAGCACAGATACGCAGTATTTT.

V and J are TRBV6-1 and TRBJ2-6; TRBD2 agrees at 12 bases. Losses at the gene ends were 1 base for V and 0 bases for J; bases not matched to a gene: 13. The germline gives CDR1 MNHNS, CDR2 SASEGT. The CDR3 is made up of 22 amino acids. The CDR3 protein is CASSEDSPSVLAGGSGANVLTF. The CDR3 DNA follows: TGTGCCAGCAGTGAAGATTCCCCATCCGTACTAGCGGGAGGCTCTGGGGCCAACGTCCTGACTTTC.

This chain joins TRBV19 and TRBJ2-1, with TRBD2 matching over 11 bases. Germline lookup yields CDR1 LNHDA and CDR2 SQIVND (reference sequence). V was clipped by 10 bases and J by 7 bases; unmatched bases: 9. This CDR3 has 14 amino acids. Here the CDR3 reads CATNSGRAGNEQFF. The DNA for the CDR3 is TGTGCCACTAATAGCGGGAGGGCGGGTAATGAGCAGTTCTTC.

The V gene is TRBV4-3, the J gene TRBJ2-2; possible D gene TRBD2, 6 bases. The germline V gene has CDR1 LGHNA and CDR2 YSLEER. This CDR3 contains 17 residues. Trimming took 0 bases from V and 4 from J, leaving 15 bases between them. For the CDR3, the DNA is TGCGCCAGCAGCCAAGACACTAGCCCAAGTCCCACCGGGGAGCTGTTTTTT. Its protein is CASSQDTSPSPTGELFF.

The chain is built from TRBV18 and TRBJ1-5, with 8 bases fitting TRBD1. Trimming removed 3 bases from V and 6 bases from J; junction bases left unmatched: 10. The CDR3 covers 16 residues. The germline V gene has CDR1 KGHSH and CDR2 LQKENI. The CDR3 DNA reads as TGTGCCAGCTCACCTACCGGGACAGGTCACTCTCAGCCCCAGCATTTT. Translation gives CASSPTGTGHSQPQHF.

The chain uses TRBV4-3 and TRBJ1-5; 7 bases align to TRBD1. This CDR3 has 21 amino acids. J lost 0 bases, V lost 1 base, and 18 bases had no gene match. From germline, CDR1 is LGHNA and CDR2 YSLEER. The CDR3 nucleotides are TGCGCCAGCAGCCAAGTGTTTCAGGGGGAGGATTGGGTCATTAGCAATCAGCCCCAGCATTTT. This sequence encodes CASSQVFQGEDWVISNQPQHF.

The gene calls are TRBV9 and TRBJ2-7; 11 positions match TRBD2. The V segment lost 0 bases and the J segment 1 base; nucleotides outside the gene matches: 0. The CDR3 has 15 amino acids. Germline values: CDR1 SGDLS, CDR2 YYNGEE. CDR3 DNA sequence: TGTGCCAGCAGCGTAGGGACTAGCGGGTCCTACGAGCAGTACTTC. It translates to CASSVGTSGSYEQYF.

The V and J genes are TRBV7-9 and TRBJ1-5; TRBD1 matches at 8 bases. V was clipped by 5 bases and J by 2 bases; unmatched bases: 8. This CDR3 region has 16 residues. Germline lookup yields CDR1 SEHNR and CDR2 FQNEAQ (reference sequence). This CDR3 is CASSPTGVTGNQPQHF. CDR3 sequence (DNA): TGTGCCAGCAGCCCGACAGGGGTTACTGGCAATCAGCCCCAGCATTTT.

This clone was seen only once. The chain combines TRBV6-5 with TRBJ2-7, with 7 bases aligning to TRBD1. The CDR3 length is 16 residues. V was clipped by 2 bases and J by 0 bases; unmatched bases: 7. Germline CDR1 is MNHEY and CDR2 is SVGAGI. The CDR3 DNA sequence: TGTGCCAGCAGTTACCGGACAGGTGTAAGCTCCTACGAGCAGTACTTC. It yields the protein CASSYRTGVSSYEQYF.

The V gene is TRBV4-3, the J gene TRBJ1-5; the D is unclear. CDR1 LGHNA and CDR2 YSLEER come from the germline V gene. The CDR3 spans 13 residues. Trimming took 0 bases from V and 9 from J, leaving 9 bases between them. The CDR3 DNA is TGCGCCAGCAGCCAAGATAACGAGTCGCCCCAGCATTTT. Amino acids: CASSQDNESPQHF.

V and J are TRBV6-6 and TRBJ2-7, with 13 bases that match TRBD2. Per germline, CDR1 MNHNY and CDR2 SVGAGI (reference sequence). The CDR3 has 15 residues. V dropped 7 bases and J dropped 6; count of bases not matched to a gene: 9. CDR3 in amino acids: CASTAPGLAGSEQYF. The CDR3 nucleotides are TGTGCCAGCACCGCCCCGGGACTAGCGGGAAGCGAGCAGTACTTC.

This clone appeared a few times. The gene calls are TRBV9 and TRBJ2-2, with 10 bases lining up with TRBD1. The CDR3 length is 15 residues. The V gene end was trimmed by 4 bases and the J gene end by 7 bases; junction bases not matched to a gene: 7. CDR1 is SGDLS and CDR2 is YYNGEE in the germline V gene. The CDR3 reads CASSPRDRGGGELFF. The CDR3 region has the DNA TGTGCCAGCAGCCCCCGGGACAGGGGTGGCGGGGAGCTGTTTTTT.

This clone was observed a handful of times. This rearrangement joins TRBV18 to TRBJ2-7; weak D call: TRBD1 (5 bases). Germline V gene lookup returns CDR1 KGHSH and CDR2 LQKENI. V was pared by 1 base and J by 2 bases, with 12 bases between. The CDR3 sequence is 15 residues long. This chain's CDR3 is CASSPRQGTPYEQYF. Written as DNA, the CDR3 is TGTGCCAGCTCACCACGGCAGGGAACCCCCTACGAGCAGTACTTC.

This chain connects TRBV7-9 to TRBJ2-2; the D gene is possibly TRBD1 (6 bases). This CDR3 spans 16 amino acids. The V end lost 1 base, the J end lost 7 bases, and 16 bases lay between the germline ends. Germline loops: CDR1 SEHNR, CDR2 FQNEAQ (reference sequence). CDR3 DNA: TGTGCCAGCAGCTTAGAAGGACAGATCTTTGGCGGGGAGCTGTTTTTT. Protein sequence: CASSLEGQIFGGELFF.

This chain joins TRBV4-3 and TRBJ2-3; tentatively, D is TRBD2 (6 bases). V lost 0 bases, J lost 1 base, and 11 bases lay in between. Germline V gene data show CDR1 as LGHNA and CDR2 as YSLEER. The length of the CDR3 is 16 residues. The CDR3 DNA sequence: TGCGCCAGCAGCCAAGACCTTAGCGGAGGCACAGATACGCAGTATTTT. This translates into CASSQDLSGGTDTQYF.

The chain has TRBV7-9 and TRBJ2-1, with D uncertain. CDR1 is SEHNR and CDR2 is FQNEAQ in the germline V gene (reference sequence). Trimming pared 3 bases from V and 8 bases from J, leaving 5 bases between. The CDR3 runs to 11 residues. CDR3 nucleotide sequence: TGTGCCAGCAGCTTTGAGGATGAGCAGTTCTTC. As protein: CASSFEDEQFF. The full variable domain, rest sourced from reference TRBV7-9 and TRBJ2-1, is DTGVSQNPRHKITKRGQNVTFRCDPISEHNRLYWYRQTLGQGPEFLTYFQNEAQLEKSRLLSDRFSAERPKGSFSTLEIQRTEQGDSAMYLCASSFEDEQFFGPGTRLTVL.

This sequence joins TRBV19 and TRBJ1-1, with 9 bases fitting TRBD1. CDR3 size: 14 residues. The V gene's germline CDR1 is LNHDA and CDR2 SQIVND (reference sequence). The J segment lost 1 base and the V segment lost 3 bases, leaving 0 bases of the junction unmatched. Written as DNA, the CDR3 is TGTGCCAGTAGTATGGGACAGGGGAACACTGAAGCTTTCTTT. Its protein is CASSMGQGNTEAFF.

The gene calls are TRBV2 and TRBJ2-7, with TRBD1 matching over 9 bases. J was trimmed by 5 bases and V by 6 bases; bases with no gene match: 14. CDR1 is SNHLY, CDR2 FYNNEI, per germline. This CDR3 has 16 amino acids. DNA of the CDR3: TGTGCCAGCAGGGGGGACCGACAGGGGGTTAGCCACGAGCAGTACTTC. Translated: CASRGDRQGVSHEQYF.

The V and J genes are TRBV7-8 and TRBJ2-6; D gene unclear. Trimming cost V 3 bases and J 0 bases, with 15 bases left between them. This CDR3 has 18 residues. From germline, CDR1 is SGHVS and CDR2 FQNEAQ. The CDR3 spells CASSFANSKSSGANVLTF. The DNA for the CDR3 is TGTGCCAGCAGCTTCGCTAACAGTAAGAGCTCTGGGGCCAACGTCCTGACTTTC. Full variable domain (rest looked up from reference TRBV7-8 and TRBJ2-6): GAGVSQSPRYKVAKRGQDVALRCDPISGHVSLFWYQQALGQGPEFLTYFQNEAQLDKSGLPSDRFFAERPEGSVSTLKIQRTQQEDSAVYLCASSFANSKSSGANVLTFGAGSRLTVL.

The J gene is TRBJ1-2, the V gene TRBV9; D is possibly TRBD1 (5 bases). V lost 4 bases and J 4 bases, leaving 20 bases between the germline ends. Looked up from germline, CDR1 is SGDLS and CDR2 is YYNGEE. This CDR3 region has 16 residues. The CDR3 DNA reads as TGTGCCAGCAGCCAGACCTTTAGTACAGGAACCTATGGCTACACCTTC. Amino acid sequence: CASSQTFSTGTYGYTF.

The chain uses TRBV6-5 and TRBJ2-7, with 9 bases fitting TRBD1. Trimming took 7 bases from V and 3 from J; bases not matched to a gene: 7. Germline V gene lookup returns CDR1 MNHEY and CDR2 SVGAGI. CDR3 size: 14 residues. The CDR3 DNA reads TGTGCCAGCACCCCGGACAGGGGCGTCTACGAGCAGTACTTC. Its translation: CASTPDRGVYEQYF.